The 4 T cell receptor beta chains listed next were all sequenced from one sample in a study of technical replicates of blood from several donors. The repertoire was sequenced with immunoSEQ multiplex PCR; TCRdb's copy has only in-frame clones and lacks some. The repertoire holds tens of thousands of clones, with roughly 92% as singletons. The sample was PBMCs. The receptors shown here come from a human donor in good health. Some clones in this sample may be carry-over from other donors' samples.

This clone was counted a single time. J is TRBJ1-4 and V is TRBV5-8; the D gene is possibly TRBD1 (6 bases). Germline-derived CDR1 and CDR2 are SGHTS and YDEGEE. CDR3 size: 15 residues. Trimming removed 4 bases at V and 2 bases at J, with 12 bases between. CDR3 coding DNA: TGTGCCAGCAGCCCCCAGGGGATTACTAATGAAAAACTGTTTTTT. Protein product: CASSPQGITNEKLFF.

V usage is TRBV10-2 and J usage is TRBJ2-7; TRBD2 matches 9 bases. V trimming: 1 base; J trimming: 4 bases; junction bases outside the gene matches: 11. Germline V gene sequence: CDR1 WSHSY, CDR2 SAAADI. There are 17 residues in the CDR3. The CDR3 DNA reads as TGCGCCAGCAGTGAGTTGGGTAGCGGGGGCGTTTTTTACGAGCAGTACTTC. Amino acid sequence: CASSELGSGGVFYEQYF.

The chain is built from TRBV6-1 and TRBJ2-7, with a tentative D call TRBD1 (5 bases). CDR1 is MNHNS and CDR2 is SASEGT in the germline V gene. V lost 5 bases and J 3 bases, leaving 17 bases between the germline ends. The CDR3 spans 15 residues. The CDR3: CASSNPGNHRYEQYF. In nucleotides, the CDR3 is TGTGCCAGCAGTAACCCAGGGAACCACCGCTACGAGCAGTACTTC.

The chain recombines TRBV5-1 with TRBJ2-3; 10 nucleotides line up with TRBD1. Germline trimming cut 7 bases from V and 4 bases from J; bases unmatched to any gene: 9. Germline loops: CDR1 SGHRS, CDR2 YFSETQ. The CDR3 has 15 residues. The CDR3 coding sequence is TGCGCCAGCGTTACCGGGACAGGGGCCCCAGATACGCAGTATTTT. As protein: CASVTGTGAPDTQYF.